This is a list of T cell receptor beta chains from one sample in a study of shared T cell receptors in the human thymus. Clones were sequenced by immunoSEQ multiplex PCR, and TCRdb holds only the in-frame ones, with some missing. The sample consists of 550,000 to 800,000 clones, 75% to 90% of them appearing once. The sample also formed part of further work on human thymus T cells.

Material: thymocytes. All receptors derive from a girl under three years old with a congenital heart defect. Both conserved end residues are part of each CDR3. The D gene is left open where the match is weak. Part of the rows lack a size; the others show once, few, many or a class for expanded clones.

length | size | J | V | D | CDR3 | DNA
19 | . | TRBJ2-3 | TRBV7-4 | TRBD2 | CASSLGLAGGGENTDTQYF | TGTGCCAGCAGCTTGGGGCTAGCGGGGGGGGGTGAAAACACAGATACGCAGTATTTT
16 | . | TRBJ2-2 | TRBV5-1 | . | CASSSQGRKGAGELFF | TGCGCCAGCAGCAGTCAGGGCCGAAAGGGGGCCGGGGAGCTGTTTTTT
15 | . | TRBJ2-4 | TRBV9 | . | CASSVRGYLPNIQYF | TGTGCCAGCAGCGTAAGGGGGTATTTACCAAACATTCAGTACTTC
18 | . | TRBJ2-3 | TRBV6-1 | TRBD1 | CASSEPADRDNPTDTQYF | TGTGCCAGCAGTGAACCGGCAGACAGGGATAATCCCACAGATACGCAGTATTTT
16 | . | TRBJ1-2 | TRBV29-1 | . | CSVETRTAHRFYGYTF | TGCAGCGTTGAAACACGGACAGCCCATCGGTTCTATGGCTACACCTTC
13 | once | TRBJ2-1 | TRBV7-6 | TRBD2 | CASSSGGPNEQFF | TGTGCCAGCAGCTCGGGGGGGCCGAATGAGCAGTTCTTC
16 | . | TRBJ1-5 | TRBV19 | TRBD1 | CASSSPGGDSNQPQHF | TGTGCCAGTAGTTCCCCAGGGGGTGATAGCAATCAGCCCCAGCATTTT
16 | . | TRBJ1-6 | TRBV15 | TRBD1 | CATSRDLDRGNSPLHF | TGTGCCACCAGCAGAGATCTCGACAGGGGGAATTCACCCCTCCACTTT
13 | once | TRBJ2-2 | TRBV10-1 | . | CASSVPGTGELFF | TGCGCCAGCAGTGTGCCGGGGACCGGGGAGCTGTTTTTT
12 | few | TRBJ1-3 | TRBV7-9 | . | CATQDSGNTIYF | TGTGCCACACAGGACTCTGGAAACACCATATATTTT
16 | . | TRBJ1-1 | TRBV10-3 | TRBD1 | CAISESDRGLGTEAFF | TGTGCCATCAGTGAAAGCGACAGGGGGCTGGGCACTGAAGCTTTCTTT
16 | . | TRBJ2-1 | TRBV4-3 | TRBD1 | CASSHGGQGADNEQFF | TGCGCCAGCAGCCACGGAGGACAGGGGGCTGATAATGAGCAGTTCTTC
14 | . | TRBJ1-5 | TRBV2 | TRBD1 | CASGTGALNQPQHF | TGTGCCAGCGGGACAGGGGCCCTCAATCAGCCCCAGCATTTT
14 | . | TRBJ1-3 | TRBV5-1 | TRBD1 | CASSPRDRTNTIYF | TGCGCCAGCAGCCCTCGGGACAGGACAAACACCATATATTTT
13 | few | TRBJ1-6 | TRBV19 | . | CASSTDENSPLHF | TGTGCCAGTTCGACAGATGAGAATTCACCCCTCCACTTT
14 | few | TRBJ1-2 | TRBV6-6 | . | CASSYAGVDYGYTF | TGTGCCAGCAGTTACGCAGGGGTGGACTATGGCTACACCTTC
19 | . | TRBJ2-2 | TRBV2 | . | CASSEKVTGREANTGELFF | TGTGCCAGCAGTGAAAAGGTGACAGGGCGGGAGGCGAACACCGGGGAGCTGTTTTTT
16 | . | TRBJ1-6 | TRBV30 | . | CAWRSRGGFYNSPLHF | TGTGCCTGGAGGAGCCGGGGTGGATTCTATAATTCACCCCTCCACTTT
16 | . | TRBJ2-3 | TRBV2 | TRBD2 | CASLTAPGLAADTQYF | TGTGCCAGCTTAACGGCGCCGGGACTAGCAGCAGATACGCAGTATTTT
17 | . | TRBJ2-2 | TRBV10-3 | TRBD1 | CAISSRDRVRNTGELFF | TGTGCCATCAGTAGCCGGGACAGGGTGCGGAACACCGGGGAGCTGTTTTTT
18 | . | TRBJ2-2 | TRBV9 | TRBD2 | CASSVVGGRRLNTGELFF | TGTGCCAGCAGCGTAGTCGGGGGGAGACGGTTAAACACCGGGGAGCTGTTTTTT